Shown below are 4 T cell receptor beta chains from a single sample sequenced in a study of blood T cell repertoires in COVID-19. Sequencing was performed with immunoSEQ multiplex PCR; in TCRdb, only in-frame clones are kept and a portion is missing. The data show over 200,000 clones, about nine tenths seen once. The sequenced material came from peripheral blood. The origin of the receptors is a man between 25 and 39 years old who had recovered from COVID-19.

This clone has just one count. The chain employs TRBV9 and TRBJ2-5; 9 nucleotides match TRBD1. The CDR3 sequence is 15 residues long. V was clipped by 0 bases and J by 4 bases; unmatched bases: 4. Germline CDR1 SGDLS, CDR2 YYNGEE. The CDR3 region is CASSVGTGVVETQYF. The CDR3 coding sequence is TGTGCCAGCAGCGTAGGGACAGGGGTCGTAGAGACCCAGTACTTC.

This sequence joins TRBV5-4 and TRBJ2-1; D gene ambiguous. The CDR3 extends over 13 amino acids. Germline assignment: CDR1 SGHNT and CDR2 YYREEE (reference sequence). Trimming stripped 4 bases from V and 7 bases from J, with 12 bases between. The CDR3: CASSLELLNEQFF. CDR3 coding DNA: TGTGCCAGCAGCCTGGAACTTTTGAATGAGCAGTTCTTC. Full variable domain (missing parts from reference TRBV5-4 and TRBJ2-1): ETGVTQSPTHLIKTRGQQVTLRCSSQSGHNTVSWYQQALGQGPQFIFQYYREEENGRGNFPPRFSGLQFPNYSSELNVNALELDDSALYLCASSLELLNEQFFGPGTRLTVL.

The chain is built from TRBV25-1 and TRBJ1-1, with D perhaps matching TRBD1 (5 bases). The CDR3 spans 13 residues. Germline-derived CDR1 and CDR2 are MGHDK and SYGVNS. V shed 4 bases and J shed 4 bases, with 10 bases lying between them. In nucleotides, the CDR3 is TGTGCCAGCAGTGCACCCGGGGGCACTGAAGCTTTCTTT. This translates into CASSAPGGTEAFF.

This clone has more than one count but fewer than ten. The gene calls are TRBV6-6 and TRBJ1-3; tentative D call: TRBD1 (6 bases). The CDR3 spans 16 residues. CDR1 is MNHNY and CDR2 is SVGAGI in the germline V gene (reference sequence). V was cut by 2 bases and J by 1 base, with 12 bases left in between. This CDR3 is CASSYTDTGSGNTIYF. DNA for the CDR3: TGTGCCAGCAGTTACACCGACACAGGGTCTGGAAACACCATATATTTT.